Below, 22 T cell receptor beta chains from the same sample are listed, as sequenced in a study of T cells in Graves' hyperthyroidism and ophthalmopathy (dated by TCRdb to between 2018 and 2021). Libraries were made using multiplex PCR. These reads were obtained on an Illumina HiSeq 2000. Amplification of TCR beta CDR3 regions was carried out from RNA transcripts. The first round of RT-PCR for the TCR CDR3 was performed with the HTBI primer set and the Qiagen OneStep RT-PCR kit. TCRdb ran its own pipeline on the public reads, namely fastp trimming at Q25 and MiXCR clone calling, and kept in-frame beta chains. Each record represents a unique CDR3 protein, reported with the most common genes and DNA among its rows. For this sample the table gives about 580,000 distinct CDR3 sequences, of which over 11% were detected only once. Roughly 5.7% of the sample is taken by the ten largest. The sample comprised blood. These TCRs come from a young woman with Graves' hyperthyroidism that later progressed to Graves' ophthalmopathy.

This clonotype was seen at least ten times. The chain employs TRBV7-2 and TRBJ2-6; D uncertain. Germline values: CDR1 SGHTA, CDR2 FQGNSA. The V end was cut by 5 bases, the J end by 1 base, with 12 bases between. This CDR3 spans 16 amino acids. Here the CDR3 DNA reads TGTGCCAGCAGCCCACCGGGCCGATCTGGGGCCAACGTCCTGACTTTC. Protein product: CASSPPGRSGANVLTF.

The chain employs TRBV19 and TRBJ1-2, with TRBD1 matching 12 bases. CDR3 length equals 17 residues. Per germline, CDR1 LNHDA and CDR2 SQIVND (reference sequence). Trimming at V came to 6 bases and at J to 2 bases, leaving 10 bases not matched to a gene. CDR3 DNA sequence: TGTGCCAGTAGCCTCACCGGGACAGGGGGCTCGAACTATGGCTACACCTTC. Translating gives CASSLTGTGGSNYGYTF.

The chain carries TRBV9 and TRBJ2-6; D is tentatively TRBD1 or TRBD2 (5 bases each). The germline V gene has CDR1 SGDLS and CDR2 YYNGEE. The CDR3 is 16 residues long. Trimming removed 0 bases at V and 0 bases at J, with 7 bases between. CDR3 DNA: TGTGCCAGCAGCGTAGGAGGGACCTCTGGGGCCAACGTCCTGACTTTC. Translated, it gives CASSVGGTSGANVLTF.

In this sample, this clonotype turned up many times. The chain employs TRBV2 and TRBJ2-4, with 9 bases aligning to TRBD1. The ends lost 5 bases at V and 4 bases at J; junction bases unmatched: 6. CDR3 length equals 15 residues. Germline-derived CDR1 and CDR2 are SNHLY and FYNNEI. Written as DNA, the CDR3 is TGTGCCAGCAGTCCTAGGGGACAGGGTAAAAACATTCAGTACTTC. This translates into CASSPRGQGKNIQYF.

This clonotype was seen repeatedly, ten times or more. The chain is built from TRBV28 and TRBJ2-1; 12 bases fit TRBD2. The CDR3 extends over 16 amino acids. The ends lost 2 bases at V and 7 bases at J; junction bases unmatched: 6. Germline-derived CDR1 and CDR2 are MDHEN and SYDVKM. CDR3 in amino acids: CASSLASSGRANEQFF. The CDR3 DNA is TGTGCCAGCAGTTTAGCGTCTAGCGGGAGGGCGAATGAGCAGTTCTTC.

This clonotype has at least ten counts. The chain is built from TRBV24-1 and TRBJ2-5; D unclear. Trimming left V 3 bases short and J 5 bases short, with 12 bases between. The V gene's germline CDR1 is KGHDR and CDR2 SFDVKD. This CDR3 is built from 14 residues. The CDR3: CATSDLDVPETQYF. CDR3 sequence (DNA): TGTGCCACCAGTGATCTGGACGTCCCGGAGACCCAGTACTTC.

A remark on this clonotype: This sequence may be a read error, since a much larger clone differs from it by one base. The genes are TRBV6-2 or TRBV6-3 and TRBJ2-7; TRBD1 might be the D (6 bases). From germline, CDR1 is MNHEY and CDR2 SVGEGT. This CDR3 comprises 16 residues. Between the trimmed V and J ends, which lost 3 bases and 3 bases, there was a span of 18 bases. The CDR3 sequence: CASSYSRDTPLYEQYF. The CDR3, as DNA: TGTGCCAGCAGTTATTCCCGGGACACGCCTCTCTACGAGCAGTACTTC.

This clonotype was observed at least ten times. The J gene is TRBJ2-2, the V gene TRBV28; D is perhaps TRBD1 (7 bases). Germline-derived CDR1 and CDR2 are MDHEN and SYDVKM. The CDR3 covers 17 residues. V shed 5 bases and J shed 4 bases, with 20 bases lying between them. CDR3: CASSQPRRGRGTGELFF. Written as DNA, the CDR3 is TGTGCCAGCAGTCAACCTAGGAGGGGGCGAGGCACCGGGGAGCTGTTTTTT.

This clonotype was counted at least ten times. The V gene is TRBV7-2, the J gene TRBJ1-2; D is unclear. CDR1 is SGHTA and CDR2 is FQGNSA in the germline V gene. CDR3 length equals 13 residues. The ends were cut back, 2 bases at V and 5 bases at J, with 9 bases in the middle. CDR3 in DNA: TGTGCCAGCAGCTTACAACCGATTTATGGCTACACCTTC. Encoded protein: CASSLQPIYGYTF.

Ten or more counts support this clonotype. The rearrangement joins TRBV27 to TRBJ2-1, with D possibly TRBD2 on 5 matching bases. Germline lookup yields CDR1 MNHEY and CDR2 SMNVEV (reference sequence). Trimming stripped 3 bases from V and 6 bases from J, with 9 bases between. This CDR3 contains 13 residues. This CDR3 is CASSFGGRNEQFF. In DNA, the CDR3 is TGTGCCAGCAGTTTTGGAGGTCGCAATGAGCAGTTCTTC.

This chain connects TRBV19 to TRBJ2-2; no clear D. The germline CDR1 and CDR2 sequences are LNHDA and SQIVND (reference sequence). The CDR3 consists of 11 residues. V was shortened by 8 bases and J by 5 bases, with 6 bases between the two germline ends. In nucleotides, the CDR3 is TGTGCCAGTTACATGACCGGGGAGCTGTTTTTT. Its protein product is CASYMTGELFF.

This clonotype occurred a few times. V gene TRBV6-2 or TRBV6-3 combines with J gene TRBJ1-5, with D possibly matching TRBD1 (5 bases). Between the trimmed V and J ends, which lost 2 bases and 11 bases, there was a span of 7 bases. The germline gives CDR1 MNHEY, CDR2 SVGEGT. CDR3 length equals 11 residues. The CDR3, as DNA: TGTGCCAGCAGTTACGGGACTGCCCAGCATTTT. This codes for CASSYGTAQHF.

This clonotype was detected ten times or more. The chain uses TRBV11-1 and TRBJ2-3; 13 nucleotides align to TRBD2. The germline V gene encodes CDR1 SGHAT and CDR2 FQDESV (reference sequence). There are 16 residues in the CDR3. Trimming removed 2 bases from V and 6 bases from J; junction bases left unmatched: 5. CDR3 nucleotides: TGTGCCAGCAGCTTACCCGGACTAGCGGGAGTGGATACGCAGTATTTT. Its protein product is CASSLPGLAGVDTQYF.

This rearrangement joins TRBV20-1 to TRBJ2-7, with D perhaps given as TRBD1 or TRBD2 (5 bases each). The germline gives CDR1 DFQATT, CDR2 SNEGSKA (reference sequence). The CDR3 consists of 13 residues. The germline V and J ends were trimmed by 3 bases and 3 bases, with 12 bases remaining between them. The CDR3: CSARGPDYYEQYF. The DNA of the CDR3 is TGCAGTGCTAGGGGACCAGACTACTACGAGCAGTACTTC.

In this sample, this clonotype turned up a few times. The gene calls are TRBV9 and TRBJ2-1; 10 bases agree with TRBD2. There are 15 residues in the CDR3. J lost 12 bases, V lost 0 bases, and 9 bases had no gene match. Germline loops: CDR1 SGDLS, CDR2 YYNGEE. The CDR3 region has the DNA TGTGCCAGCAGCGTAGACTCTAGCGGGAGTTTACGGCAGTTCTTC. This translates into CASSVDSSGSLRQFF.

Comments on this clonotype: This sequence may be a read error, since a much larger clone differs from it by one base. This CDR3 is missing its conserved last phenylalanine or tryptophan, likely due to a read error. For the CDR3, the DNA is TGTGCCAGCAGTTACTCCTCCCTCCGTCCAGATACGCAGTATGTT. Protein product: CASSYSSLRPDTQYV. V and J are TRBV6-2 or TRBV6-3 and TRBJ2-3; no reliable D call. CDR3 length equals 15 residues. Trimming cost V 0 bases and J 4 bases, with 11 bases left between them. The germline V gene encodes CDR1 MNHEY and CDR2 SVGEGT.

The V gene is TRBV4-3, the J gene TRBJ2-7, with 8 bases fitting TRBD1. CDR1 is LGHNA, CDR2 YSLEER, per germline. The CDR3 is 14 residues long. V gave up 4 bases and J gave up 4 bases; unmatched junction bases: 6. CDR3 amino acids: CASSRDRIDYEQYF. CDR3 in DNA: TGCGCCAGCAGCCGGGACAGGATCGATTACGAGCAGTACTTC.

This clonotype was detected many times. The genes are TRBV2 and TRBJ2-3; 8 bases are a match to TRBD2. The CDR3 is 16 residues long. V shed 2 bases, J shed 0 bases, and the junction held 4 bases outside the gene matches. Germline values: CDR1 SNHLY, CDR2 FYNNEI. For the CDR3, the DNA is TGTGCCAGCAGTGAACGCGGGAGGATCAGCACAGATACGCAGTATTTT. Translation: CASSERGRISTDTQYF. Supplemented by reference TRBV2 and TRBJ2-3, the full variable domain reads EPEVTQTPSHQVTQMGQEVILRCVPISNHLYFYWYRQILGQKVEFLVSFYNNEISEKSEIFDDQFSVERPDGSNFTLKIRSTKLEDSAMYFCASSERGRISTDTQYFGPGTRLTVL.

This clonotype was picked up many times. CDR3: CASSGYNDYEQYF. The CDR3 bases are TGTGCCAGCAGTGGTTACAATGACTACGAGCAGTACTTC. V gene TRBV27 combines with J gene TRBJ2-7; D unclear. Trimming took off 5 bases at V and 3 bases at J, with 11 bases between the two ends. This CDR3 spans 13 amino acids. Germline V gene lookup returns CDR1 MNHEY and CDR2 SMNVEV (reference sequence).

The sample holds many counts of this clonotype. The chain links TRBV27 to TRBJ1-1; maybe TRBD1 (5 bases). The CDR3 contains 14 residues. The germline V and J ends were trimmed by 5 bases and 0 bases, with 10 bases remaining between them. Germline CDR1 is MNHEY and CDR2 is SMNVEV (reference sequence). The CDR3 region has the DNA TGTGCCAGCAGTAATGGGGGGATGAACACTGAAGCTTTCTTT. Amino acid sequence: CASSNGGMNTEAFF.

The chain couples TRBV13 to TRBJ2-7; TRBD1 aligns across 12 bases. Germline CDR1 is PRHDT and CDR2 is FYEKMQ (reference sequence). The junction had 6 bases not matched to a gene; V was cut back by 6 bases and J by 0 bases. There are 16 residues in the CDR3. DNA of the CDR3: TGTGCCAGCAGGGGACAGGGGGCCTATAGCTCCTACGAGCAGTACTTC. Amino acids: CASRGQGAYSSYEQYF. The full variable domain, completed using reference TRBV13 and TRBJ2-7, is AAGVIQSPRHLIKEKRETATLKCYPIPRHDTVYWYQQGPGQDPQFLISFYEKMQSDKGSIPDRFSAQQFSDYHSELNMSSLELGDSALYFCASRGQGAYSSYEQYFGPGTRLTVT.

This clonotype was recorded at least ten times. The chain recombines TRBV12-3 or TRBV12-4 with TRBJ2-5; possibly TRBD1 or TRBD2 for D (5 bases each). The CDR3 consists of 15 residues. Trimming left V 7 bases short and J 5 bases short, with 20 bases between. The CDR3 region has the DNA TGTGCCAGCACCTCCTCCGACTGGGGCGGGGAGACCCAGTACTTC. Translating gives CASTSSDWGGETQYF.